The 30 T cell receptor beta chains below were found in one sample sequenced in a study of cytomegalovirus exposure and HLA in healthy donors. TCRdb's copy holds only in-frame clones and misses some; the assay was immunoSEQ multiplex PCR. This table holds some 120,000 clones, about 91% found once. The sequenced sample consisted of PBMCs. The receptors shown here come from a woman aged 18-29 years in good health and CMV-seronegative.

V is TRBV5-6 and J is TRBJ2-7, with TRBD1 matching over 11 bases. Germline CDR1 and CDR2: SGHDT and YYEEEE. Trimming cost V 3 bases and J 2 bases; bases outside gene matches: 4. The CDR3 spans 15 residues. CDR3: CASSSGTGGPYEQYV. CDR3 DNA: TGTGCCAGCAGCTCAGGGACAGGGGGGCCCTACGAGCAGTACGTC.

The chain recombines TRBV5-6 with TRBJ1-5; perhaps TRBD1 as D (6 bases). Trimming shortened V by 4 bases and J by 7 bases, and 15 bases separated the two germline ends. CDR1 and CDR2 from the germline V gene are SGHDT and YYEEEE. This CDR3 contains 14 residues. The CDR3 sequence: CASSLGGGGQPQHF. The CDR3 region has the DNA TGTGCCAGCAGCCTAGGAGGGGGGGGCCAGCCCCAGCATTTT.

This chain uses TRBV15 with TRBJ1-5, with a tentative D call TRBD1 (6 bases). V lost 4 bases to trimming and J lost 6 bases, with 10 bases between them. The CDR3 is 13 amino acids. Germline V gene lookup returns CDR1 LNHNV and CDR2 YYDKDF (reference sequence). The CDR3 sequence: CATSNQQGQPQHF. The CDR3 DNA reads TGTGCCACCAGCAACCAACAGGGTCAGCCCCAGCATTTT.

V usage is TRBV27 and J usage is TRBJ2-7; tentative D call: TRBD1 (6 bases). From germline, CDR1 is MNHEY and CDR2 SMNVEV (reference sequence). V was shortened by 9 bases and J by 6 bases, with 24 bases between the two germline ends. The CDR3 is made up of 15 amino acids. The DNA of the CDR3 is TGTGCCAGACTCTCCCCGCCAGGGGAAGTTCCCGAGCAGTACTTC. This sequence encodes CARLSPPGEVPEQYF.

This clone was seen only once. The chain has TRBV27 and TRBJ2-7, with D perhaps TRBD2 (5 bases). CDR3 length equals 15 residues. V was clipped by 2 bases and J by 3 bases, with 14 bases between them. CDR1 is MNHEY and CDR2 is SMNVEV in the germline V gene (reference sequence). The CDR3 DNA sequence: TGTGCCAGCAGTTTACAAGCTGCGGAGGTCTACGAGCAGTACTTC. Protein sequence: CASSLQAAEVYEQYF.

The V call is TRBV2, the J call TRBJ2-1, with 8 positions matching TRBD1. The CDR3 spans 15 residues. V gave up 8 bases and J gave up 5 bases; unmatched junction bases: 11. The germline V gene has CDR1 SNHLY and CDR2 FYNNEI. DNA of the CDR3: TGTGCCAGCTCACATATCGACAGGGGCAACAATGAGCAGTTCTTC. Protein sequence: CASSHIDRGNNEQFF.

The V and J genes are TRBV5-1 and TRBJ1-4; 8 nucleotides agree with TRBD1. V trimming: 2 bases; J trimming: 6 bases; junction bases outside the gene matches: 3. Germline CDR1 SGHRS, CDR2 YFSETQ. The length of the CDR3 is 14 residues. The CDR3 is CASSFGQGDEKLFF. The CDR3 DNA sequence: TGCGCCAGCAGCTTCGGACAGGGCGATGAAAAACTGTTTTTT.

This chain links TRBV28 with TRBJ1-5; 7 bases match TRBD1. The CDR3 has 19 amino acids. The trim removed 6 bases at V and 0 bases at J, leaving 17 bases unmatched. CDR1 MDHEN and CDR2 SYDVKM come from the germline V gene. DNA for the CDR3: TGTGCCAGCAGCCATCGACAGGGATTAGCCCTATATAGCAATCAGCCCCAGCATTTT. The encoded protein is CASSHRQGLALYSNQPQHF.

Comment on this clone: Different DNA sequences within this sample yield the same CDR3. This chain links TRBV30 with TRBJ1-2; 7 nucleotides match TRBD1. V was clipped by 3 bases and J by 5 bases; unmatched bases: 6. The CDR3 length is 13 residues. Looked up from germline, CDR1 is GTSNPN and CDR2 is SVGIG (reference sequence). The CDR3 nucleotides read TGTGCCTGGAGCCCAGGGACAGATTATGGCTACACCTTC. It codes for CAWSPGTDYGYTF.

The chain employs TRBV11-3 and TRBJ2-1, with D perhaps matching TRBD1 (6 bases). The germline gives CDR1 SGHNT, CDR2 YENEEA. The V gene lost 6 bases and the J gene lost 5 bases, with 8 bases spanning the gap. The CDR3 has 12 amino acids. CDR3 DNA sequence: TGTGCCAGCAGTGACAGGAACAATGAGCAGTTCTTC. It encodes CASSDRNNEQFF. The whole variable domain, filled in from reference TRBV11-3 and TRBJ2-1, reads EAGVVQSPRYKIIEKKQPVAFWCNPISGHNTLYWYLQNLGQGPELLIRYENEEAVDDSQLPKDRFSAERLKGVDSTLKIQPAELGDSAVYLCASSDRNNEQFFGPGTRLTVL.

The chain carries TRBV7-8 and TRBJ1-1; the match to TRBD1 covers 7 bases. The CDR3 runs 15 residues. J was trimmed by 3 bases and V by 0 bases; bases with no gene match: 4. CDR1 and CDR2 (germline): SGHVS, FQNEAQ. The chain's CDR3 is CASSLAGGGDTEAFF. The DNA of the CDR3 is TGTGCCAGCAGCTTAGCAGGGGGCGGGGACACTGAAGCTTTCTTT.

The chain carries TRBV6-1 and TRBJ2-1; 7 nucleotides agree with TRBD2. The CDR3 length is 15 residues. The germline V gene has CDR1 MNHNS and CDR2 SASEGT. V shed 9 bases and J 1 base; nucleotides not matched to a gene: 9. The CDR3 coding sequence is TGTGCCAGGATTGGGGGAGGGCCGTCCTACAATGAGCAGTTCTTC. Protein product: CARIGGGPSYNEQFF.

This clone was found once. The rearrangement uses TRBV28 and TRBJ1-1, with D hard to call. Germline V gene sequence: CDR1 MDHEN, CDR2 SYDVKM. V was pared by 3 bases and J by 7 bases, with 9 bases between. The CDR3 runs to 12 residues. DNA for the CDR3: TGTGCCAGCAGTTTGGTCGGTTATGAAGCTTTCTTT. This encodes CASSLVGYEAFF.

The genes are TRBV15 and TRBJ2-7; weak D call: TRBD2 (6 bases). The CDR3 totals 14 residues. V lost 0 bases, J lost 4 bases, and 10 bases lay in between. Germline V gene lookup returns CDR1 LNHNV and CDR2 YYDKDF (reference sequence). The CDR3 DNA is TGTGCCACCAGCAGAGATCCCGGGACTTACGAGCAGTACTTC. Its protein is CATSRDPGTYEQYF.

Here the CDR3 DNA reads TGCGCCAGCAGACAAGGGACTAGCGGGCCCACAGATACGCAGTATTTT. It translates to CASRQGTSGPTDTQYF. The chain joins TRBV5-1 to TRBJ2-3, with 12 bases aligning to TRBD2. The CDR3 length is 16 residues. Looked up from germline, CDR1 is SGHRS and CDR2 is YFSETQ. After removal of 5 bases from V and 2 bases from J, the junction contained 6 bases not matched to a gene.

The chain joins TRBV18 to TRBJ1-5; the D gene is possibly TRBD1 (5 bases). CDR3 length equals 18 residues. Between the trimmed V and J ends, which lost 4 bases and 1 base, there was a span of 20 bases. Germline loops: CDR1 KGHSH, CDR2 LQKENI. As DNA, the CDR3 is TGTGCCAGCTCACAAGGGGCGCGCGTTCATATGAGCAATCAGCCCCAGCATTTT. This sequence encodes CASSQGARVHMSNQPQHF.

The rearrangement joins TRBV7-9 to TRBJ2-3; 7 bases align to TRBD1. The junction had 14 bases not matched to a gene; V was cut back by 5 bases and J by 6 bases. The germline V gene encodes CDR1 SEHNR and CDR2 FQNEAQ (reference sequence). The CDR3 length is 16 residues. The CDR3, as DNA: TGTGCCAGCAGCGTAGGGGGCGAGCGCGCGTGGGATACGCAGTATTTT. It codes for CASSVGGERAWDTQYF.

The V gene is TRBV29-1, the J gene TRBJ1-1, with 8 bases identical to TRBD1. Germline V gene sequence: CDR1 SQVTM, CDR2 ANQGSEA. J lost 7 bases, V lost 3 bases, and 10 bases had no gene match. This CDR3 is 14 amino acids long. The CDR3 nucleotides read TGCAGCGTTGATCGTGGACAGGGAGAAAATGAAGCTTTCTTT. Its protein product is CSVDRGQGENEAFF.

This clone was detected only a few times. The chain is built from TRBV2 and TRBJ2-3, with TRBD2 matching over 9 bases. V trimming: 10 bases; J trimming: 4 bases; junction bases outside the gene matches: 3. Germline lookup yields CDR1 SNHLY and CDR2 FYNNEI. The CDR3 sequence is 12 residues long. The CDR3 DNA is TGTGCCATGCGGGGGGGCGCAGATACGCAGTATTTT. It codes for CAMRGGADTQYF. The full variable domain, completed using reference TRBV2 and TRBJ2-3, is EPEVTQTPSHQVTQMGQEVILRCVPISNHLYFYWYRQILGQKVEFLVSFYNNEISEKSEIFDDQFSVERPDGSNFTLKIRSTKLEDSAMYFCAMRGGADTQYFGPGTRLTVL.

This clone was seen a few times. The CDR3 nucleotides are TGTGCCAGCAGCTTCCGACAGGGGGGGACTGAAGCTTTCTTT. Encoded protein: CASSFRQGGTEAFF. The chain combines TRBV7-2 with TRBJ1-1; 9 bases align to TRBD1. The germline V gene has CDR1 SGHTA and CDR2 FQGNSA. The CDR3 covers 14 residues. V shed 3 bases and J 5 bases; nucleotides not matched to a gene: 4.

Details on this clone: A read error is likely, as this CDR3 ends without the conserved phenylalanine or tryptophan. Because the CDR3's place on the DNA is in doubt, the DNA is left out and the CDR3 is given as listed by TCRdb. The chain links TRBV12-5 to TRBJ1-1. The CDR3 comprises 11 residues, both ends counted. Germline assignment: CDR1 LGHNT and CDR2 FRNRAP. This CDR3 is CASGLVLAQEG.

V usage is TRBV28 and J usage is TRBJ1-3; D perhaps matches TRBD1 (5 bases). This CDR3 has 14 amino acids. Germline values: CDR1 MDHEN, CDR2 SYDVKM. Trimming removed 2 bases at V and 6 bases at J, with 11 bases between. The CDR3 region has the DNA TGTGCCAGCAGTTTACTCAGGGATCAAAACACCATATATTTT. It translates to CASSLLRDQNTIYF.

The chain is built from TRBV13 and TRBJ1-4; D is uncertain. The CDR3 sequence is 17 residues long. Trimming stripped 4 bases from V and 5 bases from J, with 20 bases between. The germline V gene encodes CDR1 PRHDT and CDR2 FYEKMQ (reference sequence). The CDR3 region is CASSSAGLLGSNEKLFF. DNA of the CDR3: TGTGCCAGCAGCTCAGCGGGTCTTCTAGGGAGCAATGAAAAACTGTTTTTT.

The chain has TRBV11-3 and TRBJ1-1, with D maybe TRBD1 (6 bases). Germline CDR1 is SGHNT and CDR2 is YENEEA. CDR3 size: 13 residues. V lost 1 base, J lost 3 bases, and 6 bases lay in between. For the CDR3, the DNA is TGTGCCAGCAGCTTAGCAGGGGACACTGAAGCTTTCTTT. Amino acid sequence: CASSLAGDTEAFF. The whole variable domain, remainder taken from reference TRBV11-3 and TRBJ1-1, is EAGVVQSPRYKIIEKKQPVAFWCNPISGHNTLYWYLQNLGQGPELLIRYENEEAVDDSQLPKDRFSAERLKGVDSTLKIQPAELGDSAVYLCASSLAGDTEAFFGQGTRLTVV.

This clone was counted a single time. DNA for the CDR3: TGCGCCAGCAGCGCCAAAGCTGTCCCCACAGGGGAAACGGCCTACGAGCAGTACTTC. The encoded protein is CASSAKAVPTGETAYEQYF. The chain is built from TRBV4-3 and TRBJ2-7; the match to TRBD1 covers 7 bases. Germline V gene sequence: CDR1 LGHNA, CDR2 YSLEER. The V and J ends lost 5 bases and 2 bases, in that order; junction bases with no gene match: 21. This CDR3 is built from 19 residues.

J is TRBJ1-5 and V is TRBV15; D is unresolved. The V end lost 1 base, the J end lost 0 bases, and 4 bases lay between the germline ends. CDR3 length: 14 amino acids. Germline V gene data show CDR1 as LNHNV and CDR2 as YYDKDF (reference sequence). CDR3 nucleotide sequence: TGTGCCACCAGCAGAGTGTATAGCAATCAGCCCCAGCATTTT. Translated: CATSRVYSNQPQHF.

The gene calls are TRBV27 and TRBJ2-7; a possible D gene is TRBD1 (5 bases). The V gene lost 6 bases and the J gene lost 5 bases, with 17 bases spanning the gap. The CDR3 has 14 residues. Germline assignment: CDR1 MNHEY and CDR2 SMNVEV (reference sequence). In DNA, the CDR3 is TGTGCCAGCAGACCAGCGCAGGGATTCCACGAGCAGTACGTC. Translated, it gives CASRPAQGFHEQYV.

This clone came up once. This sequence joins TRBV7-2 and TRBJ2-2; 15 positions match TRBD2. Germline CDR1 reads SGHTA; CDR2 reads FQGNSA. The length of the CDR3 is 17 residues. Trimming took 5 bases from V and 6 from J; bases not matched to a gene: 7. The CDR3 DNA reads TGTGCCAGCAGCAGGGGACTAGCGGGAGGCAAAGCCGGGGAGCTGTTTTTT. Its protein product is CASSRGLAGGKAGELFF. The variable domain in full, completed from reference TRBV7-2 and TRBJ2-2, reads GAGVSQSPSNKVTEKGKDVELRCDPISGHTALYWYRQSLGQGLEFLIYFQGNSAPDKSGLPSDRFSAERTGGSVSTLTIQRTQQEDSAVYLCASSRGLAGGKAGELFFGEGSRLTVL.

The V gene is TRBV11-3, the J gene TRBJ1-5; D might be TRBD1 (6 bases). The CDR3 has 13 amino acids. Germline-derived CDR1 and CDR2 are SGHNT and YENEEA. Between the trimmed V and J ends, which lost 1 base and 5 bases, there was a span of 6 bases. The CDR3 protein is CASSLAGDQPQHF. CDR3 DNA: TGTGCCAGCAGCTTAGCAGGGGATCAGCCCCAGCATTTT. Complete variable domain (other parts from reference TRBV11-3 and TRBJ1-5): EAGVVQSPRYKIIEKKQPVAFWCNPISGHNTLYWYLQNLGQGPELLIRYENEEAVDDSQLPKDRFSAERLKGVDSTLKIQPAELGDSAVYLCASSLAGDQPQHFGDGTRLSIL.

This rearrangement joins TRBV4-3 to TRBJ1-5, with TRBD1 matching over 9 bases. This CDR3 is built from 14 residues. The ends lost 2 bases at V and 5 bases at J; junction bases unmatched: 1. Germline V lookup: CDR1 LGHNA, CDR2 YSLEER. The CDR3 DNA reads TGCGCCAGCAGCCAAAGGACAGGGGATCAGCCCCAGCATTTT. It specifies CASSQRTGDQPQHF.